What follows describes a single T cell receptor beta chain. The antigen it binds to is not known. The record has no base qualities; no much larger clone is one base away. Whole blood was collected in K2EDTA tubes by collaborating institutions according to the institutions' own protocols. For TCRbeta analysis, collaborators shipped samples in one of three forms: frozen whole blood, isolated PBMCs, or DNA extracted from either of those sample types. The CDR3, cysteine through phenylalanine, is 14 amino acids long. Only the CDR3 DNA is retained, 42 bases long and in frame from the first base. At the junction V is shortened by 3 bases and J by 5 bases, with 11 bases in between. The germline V gene (reference sequence) supplies CDR1 WNHNN and CDR2 SYGVQD. This specimen belongs to a study of blood T cell repertoires in COVID-19 (dated by TCRdb to 2018 to 2021). Regarding the research as a whole: The collaborator samples originated in the United States, Italy and Spain and spanned the acute and convalescent phases of COVID-19. A freely available public database, intended as a resource for researchers studying the immune response to SARS-CoV-2, is where the repertoires were released. The samples were drawn from the first 160 participants of the ongoing ImmuneRACE study and from 1,254 subjects provided by 6 global collaborators. A de-identified subject ID, COVID-19 status, age in years and sex were almost always included in the sample metadata. The dataset comprised deeply sampled blood TCRbeta repertoires from subjects exposed to, actively infected with, or recovered from COVID-19. The material from the prospective study consisted of cDNA or gDNA derived from T cells, B-cell-depleted T cells, or PBMCs. HLA class I and class II types, where available, came from metadata supplied by the sample provider rather than from assay-based typing. Here is what the overall study found, with its caveats: The quantity of clinical and demographic metadata differed by source and by participant and was supplied without curation.

The immunoSEQ Assay, a bias-controlled multiplex PCR, was used to amplify TCRbeta CDR3 regions from genomic DNA. The study's own analysis went as follows. The number of nucleated cells in each sample was estimated from the amplification of reference gene primers within the assay. Sequence reads were collapsed and filtered to measure the absolute abundance of every unique TCRbeta CDR3 rearrangement. For each sample, productive Simpson clonality was calculated as the square root of Simpson's diversity index over productive rearrangements. This immuneACCESS table, as held by TCRdb, lists in-frame sequences with V and J called but not all clones. Of the missing ones, under half trace to an unresolved V gene in checked studies; the others have no known cause. For V, J and clone size, that table is used; D and trimming come from the DNA. In this sample the table shows about 26,000 clones, almost 95% of which occur a single time. The ten largest clones represent around 2.1% of the sample.

Recombination joined TRBV10-1 with TRBJ2-1; TRBD2 is a weak D gene call, 6 bases matching. This TCR derives from a human donor in a cohort sampled during active COVID-19. The sample comprised peripheral blood. The nucleotide sequence reads TGCGCCAGCAGTGACCGGGAGTGGGACAATGAGCAGTTCTTC. Translated, this gives CASSDREWDNEQFF.